The 15 T cell receptor beta chains below were found in one sample sequenced in a study of T cells after yellow fever vaccination. In TCRdb, the 5' RACE reads were re-called with MiXCR into one record per CDR3 protein. The sample contains some 160,000 distinct CDR3 sequences, approximately 9.7% of which appear only once. Sequenced here: CD8+ T cells sorted from PBMCs, sampled 45 days after the yellow fever booster vaccination. The receptors stem from a man aged 18 to 29 who received the YFV17D yellow fever vaccine.

V is TRBV7-9 and J is TRBJ1-2; perhaps TRBD1 as D (5 bases). The CDR3 contains 17 residues. The V and J ends lost 2 bases and 1 base respectively, with 17 bases between them. Germline V gene sequence: CDR1 SEHNR, CDR2 FQNEAQ (reference sequence). The CDR3 nucleotides read TGTGCCAGCAGCTTAACGGGACTTTCGGAGGTTAACTATGGCTACACCTTC. It is translated as CASSLTGLSEVNYGYTF.

Only a few counts were recorded for this clonotype. The rearrangement links TRBV7-3 to TRBJ2-7, with D perhaps matching TRBD2 (5 bases). This CDR3 is 13 amino acids long. V was cut by 4 bases and J by 4 bases, with 11 bases left in between. Germline CDR1 SGHTA, CDR2 FQGTGA. The DNA of the CDR3 is TGTGCCAGCAGCTGGAGCACGGGATACGAGCAGTACTTC. As protein: CASSWSTGYEQYF.

This clonotype has more than one count but fewer than ten. The chain has TRBV7-6 and TRBJ2-5; no definite D call. Germline V CDR1 and CDR2: SGHVS, FNYEAQ. V lost 5 bases and J 0 bases, leaving 7 bases between the germline ends. The CDR3 is 13 amino acids. The CDR3 loop is CASSVLYQETQYF. The CDR3 coding sequence is TGTGCCAGCAGCGTACTTTACCAAGAGACCCAGTACTTC.

This clonotype was counted many times. This chain connects TRBV5-5 to TRBJ1-2, with D maybe TRBD1 (6 bases). This CDR3 is 16 amino acids long. Germline V CDR1 and CDR2: SGHKS, YYEKEE (reference sequence). V lost 6 bases to trimming and J lost 8 bases, with 26 bases between them. This CDR3 is CASIFRPQGLNGGYTF. The CDR3 DNA reads as TGTGCCAGCATCTTTAGGCCGCAGGGGTTAAATGGAGGCTACACCTTC.

This clonotype was picked up a small number of times. The chain combines TRBV20-1 with TRBJ2-7; D not certain. Trimming cost V 2 bases and J 2 bases, with 16 bases left between them. CDR3 length: 15 amino acids. CDR1 is DFQATT and CDR2 is SNEGSKA in the germline V gene (reference sequence). CDR3: CSARPTVTSTYEQYF. CDR3 DNA sequence: TGCAGTGCTAGACCTACAGTTACCTCAACCTACGAGCAGTACTTC.

This clonotype showed up many times. This chain links TRBV7-2 with TRBJ2-3; 9 bases line up with TRBD2. The J segment lost 1 base and the V segment lost 2 bases, leaving 10 bases of the junction unmatched. Per germline, CDR1 SGHTA and CDR2 FQGNSA. The CDR3 extends over 18 amino acids. CDR3: CASSLPRPSSGGTDTQYF. Written as DNA, the CDR3 is TGTGCCAGCAGCTTACCCCGCCCCTCTAGCGGGGGCACAGATACGCAGTATTTT. Variable domain in full (rest from reference TRBV7-2 and TRBJ2-3): GAGVSQSPSNKVTEKGKDVELRCDPISGHTALYWYRQSLGQGLEFLIYFQGNSAPDKSGLPSDRFSAERTGGSVSTLTIQRTQQEDSAVYLCASSLPRPSSGGTDTQYFGPGTRLTVL.

This clonotype was counted between two and nine times. V is TRBV29-1 and J is TRBJ2-7; D uncertain. The CDR3 is made up of 14 amino acids. CDR1 SQVTM and CDR2 ANQGSEA come from the germline V gene. Between the trimmed V and J ends, which lost 0 bases and 2 bases, there was a span of 11 bases. This CDR3 is CSVEDPKRTYEQYF. The CDR3 coding sequence is TGCAGCGTTGAAGATCCGAAAAGGACCTACGAGCAGTACTTC.

This clonotype occurred many times. This chain connects TRBV2 to TRBJ2-5, with D perhaps assigned TRBD1 or TRBD2 (5 bases each). V was cut by 11 bases and J by 4 bases, with 14 bases left in between. Germline V gene lookup returns CDR1 SNHLY and CDR2 FYNNEI. This CDR3 has 12 residues. The CDR3 coding sequence is TGTGCCTCGCGAGGGGCGGGAGAGACCCAGTACTTC. Translated, it gives CASRGAGETQYF.

The table lists this clonotype with a few counts. The chain combines TRBV20-1 with TRBJ1-4, with 8 bases identical to TRBD1. This CDR3 comprises 14 residues. CDR1 and CDR2 (germline): DFQATT, SNEGSKA (reference sequence). Trimming at V came to 2 bases and at J to 7 bases, leaving 6 bases not matched to a gene. CDR3 coding DNA: TGCAGTGCTAGACGTCAGGGGGCAGGTGAAAAACTGTTTTTT. It specifies CSARRQGAGEKLFF.

The V call is TRBV4-1, the J call TRBJ1-5; TRBD1 might be the D (6 bases). The CDR3 runs 15 residues. The V end lost 1 base, the J end lost 6 bases, and 13 bases lay between the germline ends. Germline V gene sequence: CDR1 MGHRA, CDR2 YSYEKL. DNA for the CDR3: TGCGCCAGCAGCCAAGCGGGGACAAGGACTCAGCCCCAGCATTTT. As protein: CASSQAGTRTQPQHF.

The chain couples TRBV9 to TRBJ2-1; D unclear. The CDR3 is 12 residues long. Trimming left V 0 bases short and J 7 bases short, with 5 bases between. The germline CDR1 and CDR2 sequences are SGDLS and YYNGEE. The CDR3 spells CASSVGVNEQFF. CDR3 in DNA: TGTGCCAGCAGCGTAGGGGTGAATGAGCAGTTCTTC. The full variable domain, its missing parts supplied by reference TRBV9 and TRBJ2-1, is DSGVTQTPKHLITATGQRVTLRCSPRSGDLSVYWYQQSLDQGLQFLIQYYNGEERAKGNILERFSAQQFPDLHSELNLSSLELGDSALYFCASSVGVNEQFFGPGTRLTVL.

This clonotype was seen only once. This sequence joins TRBV14 and TRBJ2-3; the D is unclear. Trimming shortened V by 0 bases and J by 0 bases, and 10 bases separated the two germline ends. This CDR3 has 16 residues. From germline, CDR1 is SGHDN and CDR2 FVKESK. The CDR3 DNA is TGTGCCAGCAGCCAAGATTGGGCACCTAGCACAGATACGCAGTATTTT. This gives the protein CASSQDWAPSTDTQYF.

CDR3 loop: CAISEFVEGRDLYEQYF. DNA of the CDR3: TGTGCCATCAGTGAGTTCGTAGAGGGCAGGGACCTCTACGAGCAGTACTTC. This sequence joins TRBV10-3 and TRBJ2-7; D might be TRBD1 or TRBD2, each matching 5 bases. Trimming cost V 1 base and J 3 bases, with 19 bases left between them. The CDR3 runs to 17 residues. Germline V gene sequence: CDR1 ENHRY, CDR2 SYGVKD.

This clonotype was counted between two and nine times. CDR3 loop: CASSHTGQGWYTEAFF. As DNA, the CDR3 is TGCGCCAGCAGCCACACCGGACAGGGGTGGTACACTGAAGCTTTCTTT. The chain joins TRBV4-3 to TRBJ1-1, with 9 bases matching TRBD1. J lost 3 bases, V lost 3 bases, and 8 bases had no gene match. Germline V gene lookup returns CDR1 LGHNA and CDR2 YSLEER. The CDR3 extends over 16 amino acids.

The chain uses TRBV12-3 or TRBV12-4 and TRBJ2-2, with TRBD1 matching 9 bases. V shed 3 bases, J shed 6 bases, and the junction held 5 bases outside the gene matches. The CDR3 extends over 15 amino acids. Here the CDR3 DNA reads TGTGCCAGCAGTTTCGGGACAGGGAGGGCCGGGGAGCTGTTTTTT. Translating gives CASSFGTGRAGELFF.